Sequencing of this T cell receptor (beta chain) was carried out in a study of regulatory T cells in long-lasting Graves disease. This clonotype was observed at least ten times. Its antigen is currently unknown. Building the TCR beta libraries relied on iRepertoire HTBI primers, and CDR3 regions underwent Arm-PCR. TCRdb reprocessed the multiplex PCR reads via MiXCR and lists one record per CDR3 protein. The sample lists roughly 500,000 distinct CDR3 sequences; 20% were seen once. Germline V gene data show CDR1 as LGHDT and CDR2 as YNNKEL (reference sequence). The CDR3 totals 14 residues. V dropped 1 base and J dropped 3 bases, with 6 bases sitting between them. Overall study results and limits: Persistent disease favored TRBV28, TRBJ1-2 and TRBJ2-5.

Time point: persistent/refractory GD, antithyroid drugs over 5 years with positive TRAb. The authors made the TCR library using RNA they extracted from PBMCs. Enrollment of patients was through an endocrinology department in Xi'an, China. Approximately 10 milliliters of peripheral blood went into EDTA tubes. The TCR sequence derives from a female donor with Graves disease. The genes are TRBV3-1 and TRBJ2-2; D gene unclear. Material: peripheral blood mononuclear cells (PBMCs), obtained when the disease was refractory, from a patient treated with antithyroid drugs. This CDR3 is CASSQVGYTGELFF. In DNA form, the CDR3 reads TGTGCCAGCAGCCAAGTCGGGTACACCGGGGAGCTGTTTTTT.